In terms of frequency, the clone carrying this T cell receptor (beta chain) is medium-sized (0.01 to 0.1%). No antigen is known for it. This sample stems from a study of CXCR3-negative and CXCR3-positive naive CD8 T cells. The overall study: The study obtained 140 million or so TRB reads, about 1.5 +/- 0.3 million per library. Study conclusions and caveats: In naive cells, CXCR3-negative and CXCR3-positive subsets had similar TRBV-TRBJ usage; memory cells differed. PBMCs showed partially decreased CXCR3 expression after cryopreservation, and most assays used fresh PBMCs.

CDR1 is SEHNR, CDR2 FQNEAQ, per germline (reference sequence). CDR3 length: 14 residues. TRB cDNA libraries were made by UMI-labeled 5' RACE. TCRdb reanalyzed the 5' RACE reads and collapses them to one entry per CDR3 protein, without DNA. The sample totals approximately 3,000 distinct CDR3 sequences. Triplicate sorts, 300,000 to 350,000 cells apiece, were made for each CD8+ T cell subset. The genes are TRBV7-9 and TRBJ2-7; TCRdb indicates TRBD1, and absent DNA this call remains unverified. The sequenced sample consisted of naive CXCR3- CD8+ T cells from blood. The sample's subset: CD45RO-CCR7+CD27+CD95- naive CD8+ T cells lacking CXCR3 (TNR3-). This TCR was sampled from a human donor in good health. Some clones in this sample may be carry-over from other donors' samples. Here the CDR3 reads CASSQDSLVNEQYF.